What follows is one TCR beta chain and its context. Antigen specificity is unknown. Germline V CDR1 and CDR2: SQVTM, ANQGSEA. Trimming at V came to 6 bases and at J to 2 bases, leaving 3 bases not matched to a gene. The CDR3 is made up of 14 amino acids. This sample's TCRbeta library carried unique molecular identifier barcodes. TCRdb itself ran the PCR reads through MiXCR, one entry per CDR3 protein. The data show 120,000 to 150,000 distinct CDR3 sequences, with around 8.5% seen just once and 15% to 20% held by the top ten. This entry comes from a study of T-cell reconstitution after alpha-beta-depleted transplantation in children. Study results and caveats: Surviving recipient T cells and thymic progenitors produced the high day-60 TCRbeta diversity seen in some patients. Expanded graft clones, several hundred of them, were reportedly the source of alpha-beta T cells about two months after transplant.

This chain joins TRBV29-1 and TRBJ2-6, with 8 bases identical to TRBD2. This sequence was found in a female patient aged 2-9 years who had a stem cell transplant for congenital amegakaryocytic thrombocytopenia, so the T cells may come from the graft donor. The sequenced sample was PBMCs, mostly from graft donor cells, obtained 180 days after TCRalphabeta/CD19-depleted stem cell transplant. DNA for the CDR3: TGCAGCGTCGACGGGGGGGCTGGGGCCAACGTCCTGACTTTC. This gives the protein CSVDGGAGANVLTF.